The TCR beta chain under discussion was sequenced for a study of vaccination and CD4 T cells after COVID-19. Study information: Control cultures were supplied with a CEFX pool, an HIV-1 Nef pool, or no peptide at all.

A word on this clonotype: The antigen is not known.

Findings and caveats of the study: Spike mono-reactivity was found in 304 of the 307 vaccine-specific clones identified in convalescent patients.

Sample treatment: roughly nine-day PBMC culture with coronavirus spike peptide pools or control peptides (ViraFEST assay). Once obtained from cultured CD4+ T cells, the DNA was sequenced using the Oncomine TCR Beta short-read assay. TCRdb itself ran the PCR reads through MiXCR, one entry per CDR3 protein. The table includes fewer than 20,000 distinct CDR3 sequences, 35% to 50% detected once. The germline gives CDR1 MDHEN, CDR2 SYDVKM. Trimming took off 3 bases at V and 1 base at J, with 9 bases between the two ends. This CDR3 contains 14 residues. V gene TRBV28 combines with J gene TRBJ1-1; D uncertain. Sequencing used CD4+ T cells from blood, cultured in vitro, obtained after SARS-CoV-2 vaccination. The sequence derives from a human donor who had recovered from COVID-19. CDR3 protein: CASSFKGGNTEAFF. The CDR3 DNA follows: TGTGCCAGCAGTTTTAAAGGCGGGAACACTGAAGCTTTCTTT. Using reference TRBV28 and TRBJ1-1 for the parts outside the CDR3, the full variable domain is DVKVTQSSRYLVKRTGEKVFLECVQDMDHENMFWYRQDPGLGLRLIYFSYDVKMKEKGDIPEGYSVSREKKERFSLILESASTNQTSMYLCASSFKGGNTEAFFGQGTRLTVV.